This T cell receptor (beta chain) was retrieved from a study of T cells after yellow fever vaccination. The study's findings and limits: In post-booster samples, most primary-vaccination clones reappeared (approximately 97% CD4, 70% to 90% CD8).

TCRdb reprocessed the 5' RACE reads with MiXCR, giving one entry per CDR3 protein. The top ten clones hold just under 15% of a sample with around 590,000 distinct CDR3 sequences, roughly an eighth of them seen once. This clonotype was picked up a small number of times. Its antigen is currently unknown. This specimen was PBMCs, taken on the day of the yellow fever booster vaccination. This receptor was taken from a man younger than 40 who received the YFV17D yellow fever vaccine.

CDR3 DNA: TGCGCCAGCAGCACCGACCGCACTCGGGGCTACACCTTC. It encodes CASSTDRTRGYTF. J is TRBJ1-2 and V is TRBV5-1; D uncertain. The CDR3 is made up of 13 amino acids. V lost 4 bases, J lost 8 bases, and 15 bases lay in between. The germline V gene encodes CDR1 SGHRS and CDR2 YFSETQ.